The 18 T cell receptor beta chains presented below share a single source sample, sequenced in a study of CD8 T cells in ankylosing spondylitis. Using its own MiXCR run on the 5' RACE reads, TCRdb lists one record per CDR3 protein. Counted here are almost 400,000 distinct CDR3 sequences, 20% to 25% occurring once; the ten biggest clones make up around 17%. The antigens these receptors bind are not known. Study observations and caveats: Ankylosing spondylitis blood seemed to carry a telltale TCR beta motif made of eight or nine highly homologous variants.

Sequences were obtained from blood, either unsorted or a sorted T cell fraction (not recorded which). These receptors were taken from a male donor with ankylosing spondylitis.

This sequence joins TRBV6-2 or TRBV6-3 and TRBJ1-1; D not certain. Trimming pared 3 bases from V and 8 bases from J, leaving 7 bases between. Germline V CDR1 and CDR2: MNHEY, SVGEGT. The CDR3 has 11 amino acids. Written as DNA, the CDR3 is TGTGCCAGCAGTTATAGGGTCGAAGCTTTCTTT. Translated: CASSYRVEAFF.

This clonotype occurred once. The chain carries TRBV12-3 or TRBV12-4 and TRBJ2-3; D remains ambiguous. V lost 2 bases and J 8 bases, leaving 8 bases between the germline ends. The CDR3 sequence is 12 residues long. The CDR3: CASSLPVGTQYF. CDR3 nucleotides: TGTGCCAGCAGTTTACCTGTTGGTACGCAGTATTTT.

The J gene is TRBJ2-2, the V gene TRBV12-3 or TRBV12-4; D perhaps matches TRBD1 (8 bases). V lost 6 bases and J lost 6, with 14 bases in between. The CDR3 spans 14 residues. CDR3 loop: CASREQGGAGELFF. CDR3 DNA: TGTGCCAGCAGAGAACAGGGGGGGGCCGGGGAGCTGTTTTTT.

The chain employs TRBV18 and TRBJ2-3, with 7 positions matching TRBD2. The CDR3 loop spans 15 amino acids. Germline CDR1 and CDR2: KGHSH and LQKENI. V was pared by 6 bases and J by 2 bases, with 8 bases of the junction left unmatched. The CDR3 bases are TGTGCCAGCTCCTCGGGACTACCGTACACAGATACGCAGTATTTT. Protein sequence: CASSSGLPYTDTQYF.

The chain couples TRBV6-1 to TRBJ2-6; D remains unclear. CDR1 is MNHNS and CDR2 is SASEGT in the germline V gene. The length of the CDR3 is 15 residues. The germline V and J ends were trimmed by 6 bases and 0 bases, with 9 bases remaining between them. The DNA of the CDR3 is TGTGCCAGCAGCACAACGAGCTCTGGGGCCAACGTCCTGACTTTC. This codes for CASSTTSSGANVLTF.

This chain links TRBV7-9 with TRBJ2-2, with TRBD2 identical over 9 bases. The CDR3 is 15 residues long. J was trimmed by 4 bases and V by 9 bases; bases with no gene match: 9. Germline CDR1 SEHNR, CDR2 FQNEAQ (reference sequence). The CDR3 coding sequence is TGTGCCAGTTGGGATAGCGGGAGTTCCACCGGGGAGCTGTTTTTT. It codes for CASWDSGSSTGELFF.

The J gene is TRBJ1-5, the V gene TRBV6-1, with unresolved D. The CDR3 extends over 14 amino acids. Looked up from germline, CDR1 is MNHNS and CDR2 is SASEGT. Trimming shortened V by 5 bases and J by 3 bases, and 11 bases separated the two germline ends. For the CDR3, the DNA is TGTGCCAGCAGTATGGACGGAACCAATCAGCCCCAGCATTTT. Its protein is CASSMDGTNQPQHF.

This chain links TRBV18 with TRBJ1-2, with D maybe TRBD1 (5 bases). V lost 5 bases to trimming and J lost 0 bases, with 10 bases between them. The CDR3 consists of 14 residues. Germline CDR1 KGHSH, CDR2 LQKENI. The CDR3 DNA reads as TGTGCCAGCTCAGCGACAGACACTAACTATGGCTACACCTTC. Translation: CASSATDTNYGYTF.

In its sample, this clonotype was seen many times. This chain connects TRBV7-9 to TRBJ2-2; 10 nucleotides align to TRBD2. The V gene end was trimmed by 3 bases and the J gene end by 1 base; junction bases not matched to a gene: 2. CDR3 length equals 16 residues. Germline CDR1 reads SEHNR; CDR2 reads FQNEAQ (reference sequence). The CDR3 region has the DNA TGTGCCAGCAGCTTTACTAGCGGGAAGAACACCGGGGAGCTGTTTTTT. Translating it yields CASSFTSGKNTGELFF.

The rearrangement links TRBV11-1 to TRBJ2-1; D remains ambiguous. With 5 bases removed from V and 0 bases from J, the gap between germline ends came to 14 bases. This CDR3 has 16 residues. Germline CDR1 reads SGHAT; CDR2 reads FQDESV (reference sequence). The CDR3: CASSLPGWDSYNEQFF. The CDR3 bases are TGTGCCAGCAGCCTTCCTGGGTGGGACTCCTACAATGAGCAGTTCTTC.

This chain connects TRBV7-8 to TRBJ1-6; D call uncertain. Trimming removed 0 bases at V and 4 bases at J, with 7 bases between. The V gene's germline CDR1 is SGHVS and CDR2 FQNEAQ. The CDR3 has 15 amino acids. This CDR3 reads CASSLASGYNSPLHF. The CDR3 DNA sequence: TGTGCCAGCAGCTTAGCCAGCGGATATAATTCACCCCTCCACTTT.

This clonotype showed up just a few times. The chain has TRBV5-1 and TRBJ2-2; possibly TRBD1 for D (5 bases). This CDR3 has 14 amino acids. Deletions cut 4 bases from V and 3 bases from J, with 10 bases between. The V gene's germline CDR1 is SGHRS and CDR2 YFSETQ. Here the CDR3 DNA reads TGCGCCAGCAGCCGCCCCAGGGACACCGGGGAGCTGTTTTTT. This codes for CASSRPRDTGELFF.

CDR3 residues: CASIRTFGAFF. CDR3 nucleotide sequence: TGTGCCAGCATCCGGACTTTCGGAGCTTTCTTT. The chain has TRBV6-5 and TRBJ1-1, with unresolved D. CDR1 and CDR2 from the germline V gene are MNHEY and SVGAGI. Trimming removed 7 bases from V and 10 bases from J, with 13 bases in between. CDR3 size: 11 residues.

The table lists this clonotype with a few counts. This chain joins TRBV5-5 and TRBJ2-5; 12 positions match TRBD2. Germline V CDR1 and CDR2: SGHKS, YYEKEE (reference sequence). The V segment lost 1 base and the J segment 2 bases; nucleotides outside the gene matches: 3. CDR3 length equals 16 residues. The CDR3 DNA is TGTGCCAGCAGCTTGCTCCTAGCGGGAGGGCAAGAGACCCAGTACTTC. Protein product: CASSLLLAGGQETQYF. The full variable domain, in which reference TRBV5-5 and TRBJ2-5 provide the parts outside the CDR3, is DAGVTQSPTHLIKTRGQQVTLRCSPISGHKSVSWYQQVLGQGPQFIFQYYEKEERGRGNFPDRFSARQFPNYSSELNVNALLLGDSALYLCASSLLLAGGQETQYFGPGTRLLVL.

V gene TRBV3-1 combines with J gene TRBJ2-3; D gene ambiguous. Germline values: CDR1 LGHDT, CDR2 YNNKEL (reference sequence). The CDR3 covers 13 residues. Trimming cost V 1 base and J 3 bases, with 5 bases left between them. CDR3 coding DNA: TGTGCCAGCAGCCAAGCTCCTACAGATACGCAGTATTTT. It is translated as CASSQAPTDTQYF.

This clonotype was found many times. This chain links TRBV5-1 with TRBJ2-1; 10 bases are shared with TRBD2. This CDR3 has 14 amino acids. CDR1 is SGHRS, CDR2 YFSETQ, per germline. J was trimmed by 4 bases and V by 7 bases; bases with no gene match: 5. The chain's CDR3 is CASAGTSVYNEQFF. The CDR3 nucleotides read TGCGCCAGCGCCGGGACTAGCGTTTACAATGAGCAGTTCTTC.

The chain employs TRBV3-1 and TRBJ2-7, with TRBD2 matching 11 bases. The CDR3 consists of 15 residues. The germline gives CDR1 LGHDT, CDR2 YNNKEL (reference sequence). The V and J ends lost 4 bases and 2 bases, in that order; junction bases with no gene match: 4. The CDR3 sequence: CASSPLAGGPYEQYF. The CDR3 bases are TGTGCCAGCAGCCCGCTAGCGGGAGGCCCCTACGAGCAGTACTTC.

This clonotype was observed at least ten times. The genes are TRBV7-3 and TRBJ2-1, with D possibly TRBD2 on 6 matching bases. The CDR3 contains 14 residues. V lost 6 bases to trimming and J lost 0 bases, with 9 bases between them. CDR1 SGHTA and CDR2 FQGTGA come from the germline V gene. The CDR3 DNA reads TGTGCCAGCAGTAGCGGTGGCTCCTACAATGAGCAGTTCTTC. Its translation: CASSSGGSYNEQFF.